These T cell receptor beta chains were read from a single sample in a study of cytomegalovirus exposure and HLA in healthy donors. Clones were sequenced by immunoSEQ multiplex PCR, and TCRdb holds only the in-frame ones, with some missing. The profile shows 110,000 or so clones, approximately 69% of them singletons. The sequenced sample consisted of PBMCs. The source of these receptors is a woman aged 40 to 49 in good health and CMV-seropositive. Each CDR3 is given with its conserved first and last residue. D genes are given only for firm matches. Expanded clones get a size class; other rows say once, few or many, or leave the size out.

D gene	V gene	CDR3 length	J gene	clone size	CDR3 protein	CDR3 DNA
.	TRBV5-1	18	TRBJ2-6	.	CASSPQGGFFSGANVLTF	TGCGCCAGCAGCCCACAGGGGGGGTTTTTCTCTGGGGCCAACGTCCTGACTTTC
.	TRBV5-1	12	TRBJ2-2	.	CASKSNTGELFF	TGCGCCAGCAAATCAAACACCGGGGAGCTGTTTTTT
.	TRBV7-9	14	TRBJ1-1	.	CASSLVGWNTEAFF	TGTGCCAGCAGCTTAGTCGGTTGGAACACTGAAGCTTTCTTT
TRBD2	TRBV9	15	TRBJ2-3	.	CASSVGSGGPHTQYF	TGTGCCAGCAGCGTAGGTAGCGGGGGGCCTCATACGCAGTATTTT
.	TRBV15	13	TRBJ1-1	.	CATSREIGSEAFF	TGTGCCACCAGCAGGGAGATCGGGAGTGAAGCTTTCTTT
TRBD1	TRBV2	14	TRBJ1-1	.	CASTGDSLNTEAFF	TGTGCCAGCACGGGGGACAGCCTGAACACTGAAGCTTTCTTT
.	TRBV4-1	15	TRBJ1-5	.	CASSPSPGATQPQHF	TGCGCCAGCAGCCCCTCACCAGGGGCGACTCAGCCCCAGCATTTT
TRBD1	TRBV10-3	15	TRBJ1-2	.	CATTGGPTQNYGYTF	TGTGCCACGACAGGGGGCCCGACCCAAAACTATGGCTACACCTTC
TRBD1	TRBV15	14	TRBJ1-2	.	CATSTGGARYGYTF	TGTGCCACCAGTACAGGGGGCGCGAGATATGGCTACACCTTC
.	TRBV30	14	TRBJ2-7	.	CAWSLRPGGYEQYF	TGTGCCTGGAGTCTCCGGCCCGGGGGCTACGAGCAGTACTTC
.	TRBV7-3	14	TRBJ2-2	once	CASRANSRTGELFF	TGTGCCAGCAGGGCTAACAGTAGAACCGGGGAGCTGTTTTTT
.	TRBV7-3	13	TRBJ2-1	once	CASSWRVMNEQFF	TGTGCCAGCAGCTGGAGGGTTATGAATGAGCAGTTCTTC
TRBD1	TRBV7-9	16	TRBJ2-1	.	CSSSSDRAFIHNEQFF	TGTTCCAGCAGCTCCGACAGGGCTTTTATACACAATGAGCAGTTCTTC
TRBD1	TRBV29-1	13	TRBJ2-3	.	CSVRGQGIDTQYF	TGCAGCGTTAGGGGACAGGGGATAGATACGCAGTATTTT
.	TRBV19	15	TRBJ2-7	.	CASSIGPNAAYEQYF	TGTGCCAGTAGTATAGGACCGAACGCGGCCTACGAGCAGTACTTC